One sample yielded the 10 T cell receptor beta chains listed below, sequenced in a study of T cells in Graves' hyperthyroidism and ophthalmopathy. Amplified TCR beta CDR3 regions came from RNA transcripts. Using the HTBI primer set, a first-round RT-PCR was run on the TCR CDR3. Using its own MiXCR run on the multiplex PCR reads, TCRdb lists one record per CDR3 protein. Of around 380,000 distinct CDR3 sequences listed, roughly 13% are singletons. Sequenced input: blood. The receptor source for this set is a man younger than 45 with Graves' hyperthyroidism that later progressed to Graves' ophthalmopathy.

This clonotype was found a few times. This rearrangement joins TRBV12-3 or TRBV12-4 to TRBJ2-1, with 8 bases lining up with TRBD2. The CDR3 sequence is 12 residues long. V dropped 8 bases and J dropped 6; count of bases not matched to a gene: 3. CDR3 in DNA: TGTGCCAGCGGGACTAGACGCAATGAGCAGTTCTTC. Amino acids: CASGTRRNEQFF.

A few counts support this clonotype. The genes are TRBV12-3 or TRBV12-4 and TRBJ1-3; a weak D match, TRBD1 (6 bases). The CDR3 is 17 amino acids. Trimming took off 5 bases at V and 0 bases at J, with 17 bases between the two ends. The CDR3 protein is CASSPHRDYYSGNTIYF. The CDR3 nucleotides read TGTGCCAGCAGTCCTCACAGGGATTATTACTCTGGAAACACCATATATTTT.

This clonotype was counted at least ten times. This chain connects TRBV5-1 to TRBJ2-1, with 10 bases lining up with TRBD2. Germline V gives CDR1 SGHRS, CDR2 YFSETQ. The CDR3 totals 16 residues. V trimming: 2 bases; J trimming: 1 base; junction bases outside the gene matches: 3. CDR3 in amino acids: CASSLVAGGSYNEQFF. The CDR3 nucleotides are TGCGCCAGCAGCTTAGTAGCGGGGGGATCCTACAATGAGCAGTTCTTC.

This clonotype appeared a few times. DNA for the CDR3: TGTGCCAGCAGCCAGAGACTAGCGGGGGGAGGGGATACGCAGTATTTT. This translates into CASSQRLAGGGDTQYF. The chain couples TRBV3-1 to TRBJ2-3, with TRBD2 matching over 13 bases. V shed 3 bases, J shed 6 bases, and the junction held 6 bases outside the gene matches. CDR1 and CDR2 from the germline V gene are LGHDT and YNNKEL (reference sequence). There are 16 residues in the CDR3.

The DNA of the CDR3 is TGTGCCAGCAGTACTCGCGGGGGCCCCTTCTCCTACAATGAGCAGTTCTTC. Translation gives CASSTRGGPFSYNEQFF. The chain links TRBV27 to TRBJ2-1; D might be TRBD2 (7 bases). Trimming shortened V by 5 bases and J by 0 bases, and 17 bases separated the two germline ends. This CDR3 contains 17 residues. Germline CDR1 reads MNHEY; CDR2 reads SMNVEV (reference sequence).

Ten or more counts support this clonotype. The chain is built from TRBV20-1 and TRBJ1-2; the D gene is possibly TRBD1 (5 bases). The CDR3 loop spans 12 amino acids. Trimming took off 2 bases at V and 8 bases at J, with 12 bases between the two ends. CDR1 DFQATT and CDR2 SNEGSKA come from the germline V gene (reference sequence). Here the CDR3 DNA reads TGCAGTGCTAGACCCGGGACGGGAGGCTACACCTTC. It translates to CSARPGTGGYTF.

This clonotype was recorded many times. The rearrangement links TRBV5-8 to TRBJ1-2; no reliable D call. V lost 4 bases and J lost 3, with 13 bases in between. Germline V CDR1 and CDR2: SGHTS, YDEGEE. The CDR3 sequence is 14 residues long. The CDR3 DNA reads as TGTGCCAGCAGCCCCCTCGCACGCGACTATGGCTACACCTTC. The encoded protein is CASSPLARDYGYTF.

This clonotype was seen at least ten times. The V and J genes are TRBV30 and TRBJ1-1; TRBD1 agrees at 8 bases. V shed 1 base, J shed 4 bases, and the junction held 5 bases outside the gene matches. CDR1 is GTSNPN and CDR2 is SVGIG in the germline V gene (reference sequence). The length of the CDR3 is 14 residues. The CDR3 spells CAWSGTGWGTEAFF. The CDR3, as DNA: TGTGCCTGGAGTGGGACAGGGTGGGGCACTGAAGCTTTCTTT.

The gene calls are TRBV10-1 and TRBJ2-3, with D possibly matching TRBD1 (6 bases). Germline V gene sequence: CDR1 WNHNN, CDR2 SYGVQD (reference sequence). The CDR3 loop spans 15 amino acids. Trimming removed 4 bases at V and 3 bases at J, with 14 bases between. The CDR3 coding sequence is TGCGCCAGCAGTGGGGGACAAGCCAATACAGATACGCAGTATTTT. Translated, it gives CASSGGQANTDTQYF.

This clonotype was seen more than once but under ten times. The chain has TRBV20-1 and TRBJ2-7; maybe TRBD2 (6 bases). V was shortened by 3 bases and J by 1 base, with 10 bases between the two germline ends. In germline, CDR1 is DFQATT, CDR2 SNEGSKA (reference sequence). The CDR3 length is 13 residues. CDR3 in amino acids: CSASVAGSYEQYF. The CDR3 region has the DNA TGCAGTGCTAGTGTGGCGGGATCCTACGAGCAGTACTTC.